One and the same sample provided the 13 T cell receptor beta chains below, sequenced in a study of PD-1 blockade in classical Hodgkin lymphoma. The table came from immunoSEQ multiplex PCR; TCRdb's copy has only in-frame clones and leaves some out. The sample has 100,000 to 120,000 clones, about 88% seen once. Every patient experienced relapse after autologous stem cell transplantation, and brentuximab vedotin exposure varied. This sample comprised peripheral blood mononuclear cells (PBMCs), obtained before the second cycle of nivolumab. These receptor sequences come from a human donor with classical Hodgkin lymphoma.

This sequence joins TRBV28 and TRBJ1-1; D is undetermined. This CDR3 is built from 10 residues. The V end was cut by 4 bases, the J end by 7 bases, with 4 bases between. CDR1 and CDR2 (germline): MDHEN, SYDVKM. The CDR3 DNA reads TGTGCCAGCAGTTCCTTTGAAGCTTTCTTT. Encoded protein: CASSSFEAFF. Combining the CDR3 with reference TRBV28 and TRBJ1-1 gives the whole variable domain DVKVTQSSRYLVKRTGEKVFLECVQDMDHENMFWYRQDPGLGLRLIYFSYDVKMKEKGDIPEGYSVSREKKERFSLILESASTNQTSMYLCASSSFEAFFGQGTRLTVV.

V usage is TRBV6-5 and J usage is TRBJ2-5, with 9 bases identical to TRBD2. The CDR3 extends over 15 amino acids. Germline V gene lookup returns CDR1 MNHEY and CDR2 SVGAGI. After removal of 6 bases from V and 0 bases from J, the junction contained 5 bases not matched to a gene. The CDR3 DNA reads TGTGCCAGCAGGCGACTAGCGGCCCACCAAGAGACCCAGTACTTC. Translating it yields CASRRLAAHQETQYF.

The CDR3 region is CASSPGGPLNEKLFF. DNA of the CDR3: TGTGCCAGCAGTCCAGGCGGTCCCTTAAATGAAAAACTGTTTTTT. The chain links TRBV6-1 to TRBJ1-4; D uncertain. The CDR3 covers 15 residues. Looked up from germline, CDR1 is MNHNS and CDR2 is SASEGT. Trimming cost V 5 bases and J 5 bases, with 15 bases left between them.

The chain joins TRBV7-2 to TRBJ2-3, with D possibly matching TRBD2 (5 bases). CDR1 SGHTA and CDR2 FQGNSA come from the germline V gene. Trimming pared 5 bases from V and 4 bases from J, leaving 19 bases between. The CDR3 runs to 16 residues. For the CDR3, the DNA is TGTGCCAGCAGCCCCCAAGGAGCTTGGGGAGCAGATACGCAGTATTTT. Protein: CASSPQGAWGADTQYF.

V usage is TRBV6-1 and J usage is TRBJ1-5; D unclear. The CDR3 length is 13 residues. Germline lookup yields CDR1 MNHNS and CDR2 SASEGT. Trimming pared 6 bases from V and 5 bases from J, leaving 11 bases between. As DNA, the CDR3 is TGTGCCAGCAGACCCCCCGGGGATCAGCCCCAGCATTTT. It yields the protein CASRPPGDQPQHF.

The gene calls are TRBV7-9 and TRBJ2-7; D perhaps matches TRBD1 (5 bases). Per the germline V gene, CDR1 is SEHNR and CDR2 is FQNEAQ (reference sequence). The ends were cut back, 2 bases at V and 6 bases at J, with 8 bases in the middle. The CDR3 loop spans 12 amino acids. CDR3 in amino acids: CASSLPGLEQYF. The CDR3 DNA reads as TGTGCCAGCAGCTTACCAGGGCTCGAGCAGTACTTC.

The chain joins TRBV4-1 to TRBJ2-1; D is perhaps TRBD1 (6 bases). This CDR3 spans 15 amino acids. The ends were cut back, 0 bases at V and 9 bases at J, with 15 bases in the middle. Germline values: CDR1 MGHRA, CDR2 YSYEKL. The CDR3 reads CASSQDLGARGEQFF. The CDR3 region has the DNA TGCGCCAGCAGCCAAGATCTGGGGGCCCGGGGTGAGCAGTTCTTC.

This chain joins TRBV5-8 and TRBJ2-7; 7 positions match TRBD1. The CDR3 covers 14 residues. Germline-derived CDR1 and CDR2 are SGHTS and YDEGEE. The junction had 7 bases not matched to a gene; V was cut back by 6 bases and J by 1 base. CDR3 DNA: TGTGCCAGCAAAAGACAGGGTGGGTCCTACGAGCAGTACTTC. It yields the protein CASKRQGGSYEQYF. The full variable domain, its missing parts supplied by reference TRBV5-8 and TRBJ2-7, is EAGVTQSPTHLIKTRGQQATLRCSPISGHTSVYWYQQALGLGLQFLLWYDEGEERNRGNFPPRFSGRQFPNYSSELNVNALELEDSALYLCASKRQGGSYEQYFGPGTRLTVT.

The V call is TRBV7-9, the J call TRBJ2-7, with no clear D. The CDR3 totals 12 residues. Germline V gene sequence: CDR1 SEHNR, CDR2 FQNEAQ (reference sequence). V dropped 6 bases and J dropped 5 bases, with 11 bases sitting between them. CDR3 region: CASRPAEDEQYF. CDR3 bases: TGTGCCAGCAGACCCGCTGAAGACGAGCAGTACTTC. Full variable domain (missing parts from reference TRBV7-9 and TRBJ2-7): DTGVSQNPRHKITKRGQNVTFRCDPISEHNRLYWYRQTLGQGPEFLTYFQNEAQLEKSRLLSDRFSAERPKGSFSTLEIQRTEQGDSAMYLCASRPAEDEQYFGPGTRLTVT.

This clone was detected a few times. This chain connects TRBV6-1 to TRBJ2-7; D is uncertain. The CDR3 is made up of 16 amino acids. CDR1 MNHNS and CDR2 SASEGT come from the germline V gene. V lost 0 bases to trimming and J lost 2 bases, with 14 bases between them. CDR3 nucleotides: TGTGCCAGCAGTGAAGCTGGTCAGTTACTCACCTACGAGCAGTACTTC. It specifies CASSEAGQLLTYEQYF.

V usage is TRBV28 and J usage is TRBJ1-1; D gene uncertain. V dropped 3 bases and J dropped 4 bases, with 9 bases sitting between them. The germline gives CDR1 MDHEN, CDR2 SYDVKM. The CDR3 is made up of 13 amino acids. The CDR3 reads CASSFRWSTEAFF. The CDR3 DNA reads as TGTGCCAGCAGTTTCCGATGGTCCACTGAAGCTTTCTTT.

The chain couples TRBV6-6 to TRBJ2-7; no clear D gene. The CDR3 sequence is 13 residues long. CDR1 is MNHNY and CDR2 is SVGAGI in the germline V gene (reference sequence). The V and J ends lost 3 bases and 4 bases respectively, with 10 bases between them. The CDR3 region is CASSYDTKYEQYF. CDR3 bases: TGTGCCAGCAGTTATGACACCAAATACGAGCAGTACTTC.

This clone has a handful of counts. The V call is TRBV7-9, the J call TRBJ1-2; 9 bases line up with TRBD1. This CDR3 is built from 13 residues. Germline CDR1 reads SEHNR; CDR2 reads FQNEAQ (reference sequence). Unmatched junction bases numbered 6, after V lost 5 bases and J lost 8 bases. The CDR3 DNA is TGTGCCAGCAGCCGAGGGACAGGGCGAGGCTACACCTTC. Residues: CASSRGTGRGYTF.